The present entry profiles one T cell receptor (beta chain) with its context. The data derive from a study of cytomegalovirus exposure and HLA in healthy donors. Primers for the PCR totalled 60 Vbeta and 13 Jbeta. The protocol was immunoSEQ multiplex PCR, while the TCRdb copy is restricted to in-frame clones and leaves out a portion. The sample carries 120,000 or so clones, roughly 80% recorded once. The CDR3 length is 13 residues. The germline V gene encodes CDR1 PRHDT and CDR2 FYEKMQ (reference sequence). Deletions cut 1 base from V and 6 bases from J, with 7 bases between. The receptor's source is a man between 18 and 29 years old in good health and CMV-seropositive. Sequencing used PBMCs. The rearrangement joins TRBV13 to TRBJ2-1; D is unclear. The CDR3 coding sequence is TGTGCCAGCAGCTTAGCAGGTTTCAATGAGCAGTTCTTC. Translated, it gives CASSLAGFNEQFF.